This T cell receptor (beta chain) emerged from a study of T cell repertoires in cytomegalovirus infection. Study details: An indication of both CMV infection and matching HLA type came from public TCR beta signatures.

The CDR3 sequence is 14 residues long. V lost 3 bases to trimming and J lost 5 bases, with 11 bases between them. To note about this clonotype: The antigen is undetermined.

MiXCR was run by TCRdb on the reads, yielding one entry per CDR3 protein. Of approximately 65,000 distinct CDR3 sequences listed, around 20% are singletons. The rearrangement uses TRBV12-3 or TRBV12-4 and TRBJ2-1; no reliable D call. Material: CD8+ T cells from cultured PBMCs, obtained from culture after CMV antigen stimulation. The TCR sequence derives from a human donor in good health (CMV status not recorded). Some clones in this sample may be carry-over from other donors' samples. CDR3 sequence: CASSFGDGHNEQFF. CDR3 nucleotide sequence: TGTGCCAGCAGTTTTGGCGACGGCCACAATGAGCAGTTCTTC.